Given below is one T cell receptor (beta chain) in context. These data are taken from a study of T cell responses to AZD1222 COVID-19 vaccine. Only in-frame clones appear in the TCRdb table, and some are missing; sequencing was by immunoSEQ multiplex PCR. Of approximately 200,000 clones listed, roughly 90% are singletons. V shed 5 bases and J 3 bases; nucleotides not matched to a gene: 15. Per the germline V gene, CDR1 is SGHVS and CDR2 is FQNEAQ. The CDR3 length is 17 residues. The receptor was isolated from an adult who received the AZD1222 COVID-19 vaccine. Sequenced here: peripheral blood, sampled 28 days after the second AZD1222 dose. The chain has TRBV7-8 and TRBJ2-5, with TRBD2 matching over 7 bases. In DNA form, the CDR3 reads TGTGCCAGCAGCAAAAAGAGGCGGGAGCGGTTGGAAGAGACCCAGTACTTC. It yields the protein CASSKKRRERLEETQYF.